This T cell receptor beta chain was obtained from a study of cytomegalovirus exposure and HLA in healthy donors. The germline V gene has CDR1 MNHEY and CDR2 SVGAGI. The CDR3 is 11 residues long. Trimming removed 6 bases at V and 4 bases at J, with 7 bases between. PCR amplification relied on 60 Vbeta primers (plus 13 Jbeta primers). Clones were read by immunoSEQ multiplex PCR, and TCRdb kept only the in-frame ones, dropping some. The repertoire holds fewer than 250,000 clones, with about nine tenths as singletons. The sequence came from a man between 25 and 39 years old in good health and CMV-seronegative. The source material was PBMCs. The chain employs TRBV6-5 and TRBJ2-7; D remains ambiguous. The DNA for the CDR3 is TGTGCCAGCAGGCGCAAGTACGAGCAGTACTTC. Its translation is CASRRKYEQYF.